Listed here are 6 T cell receptor beta chains from one sample, sequenced in a study of blood T cell repertoires in COVID-19. TCRdb's copy holds only in-frame clones and misses some; the assay was immunoSEQ multiplex PCR. The sample comprises 95,000 to 150,000 clones, around four fifths of which are singletons, and roughly 25% rests with the top ten. The source material was peripheral blood. The receptors were gathered from a human donor in a cohort sampled during active COVID-19.

The genes are TRBV11-3 and TRBJ1-1; TRBD1 might be the D (6 bases). CDR3 length: 14 residues. V lost 2 bases to trimming and J lost 3 bases, with 10 bases between them. Germline CDR1 reads SGHNT; CDR2 reads YENEEA. The CDR3 reads CASSLRDTDTEAFF. CDR3 sequence (DNA): TGTGCCAGCAGCTTACGGGACACAGACACTGAAGCTTTCTTT.

This clone has only one observation. The rearrangement uses TRBV28 and TRBJ2-7, with 7 bases aligning to TRBD1. CDR1 and CDR2 (germline): MDHEN, SYDVKM. The junction had 10 bases not matched to a gene; V was cut back by 5 bases and J by 0 bases. This CDR3 region has 16 residues. For the CDR3, the DNA is TGTGCCAGCAGTCGCCCCCGGACAGGCTTCTCCTACGAGCAGTACTTC. This gives the protein CASSRPRTGFSYEQYF.

This rearrangement joins TRBV16 to TRBJ1-5; D is unclear. This CDR3 is built from 13 residues. V shed 4 bases and J shed 6 bases, with 10 bases lying between them. CDR1 KGHSY and CDR2 FQNENV come from the germline V gene. The CDR3, as DNA: TGTGCCAGCAGCCCAGGCTTGGCTCAGCCCCAGCATTTT. Translating it yields CASSPGLAQPQHF.

The genes are TRBV28 and TRBJ2-2, with 12 nucleotides matching TRBD2. The CDR3 is 16 amino acids. Germline loops: CDR1 MDHEN, CDR2 SYDVKM. V dropped 0 bases and J dropped 6; count of bases not matched to a gene: 2. The CDR3: CASSLWASGRAGELFF. The CDR3 nucleotides are TGTGCCAGCAGTTTATGGGCTAGCGGGAGGGCCGGGGAGCTGTTTTTT.

The chain has TRBV11-2 and TRBJ2-5, with D possibly TRBD2 on 6 matching bases. Germline loops: CDR1 SGHAT, CDR2 FQNNGV. V was pared by 5 bases and J by 9 bases, with 19 bases between. CDR3 size: 14 residues. For the CDR3, the DNA is TGTGCCAGCAGCCCCCAGACTAGGGGTGGATCCCAGTACTTC. This gives the protein CASSPQTRGGSQYF.

This chain uses TRBV4-3 with TRBJ1-1; D unclear. The germline gives CDR1 LGHNA, CDR2 YSLEER. This CDR3 region has 12 residues. Deletions cut 1 base from V and 11 bases from J, with 11 bases between. The CDR3 region has the DNA TGCGCCAGCAGCCAAGTTCGGGGTTTGGCTTTCTTT. Its translation: CASSQVRGLAFF.